The following is a T cell receptor beta chain sequence with its context. The data were taken from a study of blood T cell repertoires in COVID-19. Overall study context: The United States, Italy and Spain were the sources of the acute and convalescent COVID-19 samples. PBMCs, B-cell-depleted T cells, or T cells provided the cDNA or gDNA that made up the material.

Germline assignment: CDR1 MNHEY and CDR2 SVGAGI. Germline trimming cut 6 bases from V and 6 bases from J; bases unmatched to any gene: 9. This CDR3 region has 15 residues. Authors' processing steps: Reference gene primer amplification yielded estimated nucleated cell counts. Generated by immunoSEQ multiplex PCR, the TCRdb table keeps only in-frame clones and is missing some. V and J calls and clone size are given by that table; D and trimming were obtained from the DNA. The table has more than 100,000 clones, 65% to 85% seen once. The chain uses TRBV6-5 and TRBJ2-7, with TRBD2 matching over 12 bases. The sequence was collected from a woman in her sixties or seventies with acute or convalescent COVID-19. The specimen sequenced was peripheral blood. DNA for the CDR3: TGTGCCAGCAGCCATGCTAGCGGGGGGGCCGCCGAGCAGTACTTC. This gives the protein CASSHASGGAAEQYF.